These 22 T cell receptor beta chains were sequenced from one sample in a study of T cells in localized non-small cell lung cancer. Here immunoSEQ multiplex PCR was the method, and the copy in TCRdb shows in-frame clones only, minus some. The profile shows around 50,000 clones, 86% of them singletons. The sequencing used peripheral blood, collected before any cancer treatment. The receptors come from a woman aged 40-70 years with stage I lung adenocarcinoma.

A single count supports this clone. The CDR3 sequence: CASSRSGEPRTGELFF. The CDR3 coding sequence is TGTGCCAGCAGCCGTTCGGGGGAACCCCGGACCGGGGAGCTGTTTTTT. The chain employs TRBV28 and TRBJ2-2, with D tentatively TRBD2 (6 bases). Germline CDR1 is MDHEN and CDR2 is SYDVKM. CDR3 length equals 16 residues. Between the trimmed V and J ends, which lost 6 bases and 5 bases, there was a span of 19 bases.

This sequence joins TRBV28 and TRBJ2-2; 7 nucleotides agree with TRBD1. There are 16 residues in the CDR3. The germline gives CDR1 MDHEN, CDR2 SYDVKM. V shed 6 bases and J 1 base; nucleotides not matched to a gene: 8. CDR3 DNA: TGTGCCAGCAGGCCTCAGACAGGGAGGAACACCGGGGAGCTGTTTTTT. As protein: CASRPQTGRNTGELFF.

The chain links TRBV4-3 to TRBJ2-4; a possible D gene is TRBD1 (7 bases). CDR1 and CDR2 (germline): LGHNA, YSLEER. CDR3 length: 15 residues. Deletions cut 0 bases from V and 6 bases from J, with 12 bases between. CDR3 protein: CASSQEGTAGNIQYF. The CDR3 bases are TGCGCCAGCAGCCAAGAAGGGACAGCGGGAAACATTCAGTACTTC.

The V and J genes are TRBV28 and TRBJ1-1, with 7 positions matching TRBD1. J gave up 0 bases and V 3 bases, and 4 bases lay outside the gene matches. CDR3 size: 15 residues. Germline assignment: CDR1 MDHEN and CDR2 SYDVKM. CDR3 residues: CASSFGRGVNTEAFF. CDR3 DNA: TGTGCCAGCAGTTTTGGCAGGGGGGTGAACACTGAAGCTTTCTTT.

This clone was detected only once. The V call is TRBV30, the J call TRBJ2-1; 8 bases line up with TRBD2. Germline-derived CDR1 and CDR2 are GTSNPN and SVGIG (reference sequence). This CDR3 contains 16 residues. Trimming cost V 3 bases and J 6 bases; bases outside gene matches: 13. The CDR3 DNA reads TGTGCCTGGAGCCCGCAATCCCGGGGGGGCCGCAATGAGCAGTTCTTC. Protein product: CAWSPQSRGGRNEQFF.

The chain uses TRBV9 and TRBJ1-3; tentative D call: TRBD1 (6 bases). The CDR3 has 13 residues. The ends were cut back, 7 bases at V and 3 bases at J, with 11 bases in the middle. Germline V lookup: CDR1 SGDLS, CDR2 YYNGEE. CDR3 sequence (DNA): TGTGCCAGCGCGGGGGCGAGTGGAAACACCATATATTTT. Translation gives CASAGASGNTIYF.

This sequence joins TRBV13 and TRBJ2-1; TRBD2 is a possible D gene (5 bases). Germline loops: CDR1 PRHDT, CDR2 FYEKMQ (reference sequence). With 6 bases removed from V and 0 bases from J, the gap between germline ends came to 12 bases. This CDR3 contains 15 residues. The CDR3 spells CASRPPDYSYNEQFF. DNA of the CDR3: TGTGCCAGCAGACCACCAGACTACTCCTACAATGAGCAGTTCTTC.

The chain uses TRBV11-2 and TRBJ1-1; D call uncertain. The V end lost 1 base, the J end lost 1 base, and 7 bases lay between the germline ends. CDR3 size: 14 residues. Germline values: CDR1 SGHAT, CDR2 FQNNGV. CDR3 bases: TGTGCCAGCAGCTTAGGAGCCGGGAACACTGAAGCTTTCTTT. This gives the protein CASSLGAGNTEAFF.

The V gene is TRBV5-1, the J gene TRBJ1-3, with unresolved D. Germline CDR1 and CDR2: SGHRS and YFSETQ. Trimming stripped 3 bases from V and 0 bases from J, with 13 bases between. CDR3 size: 16 residues. The CDR3 loop reads CASSSLGPNSGNTIYF. The DNA for the CDR3 is TGCGCCAGCAGCTCCCTTGGGCCGAACTCTGGAAACACCATATATTTT.

This rearrangement joins TRBV20-1 to TRBJ2-3; D is ambiguous. CDR1 is DFQATT, CDR2 SNEGSKA, per germline (reference sequence). The CDR3 covers 11 residues. The V end lost 6 bases, the J end lost 5 bases, and 9 bases lay between the germline ends. The CDR3 reads CSALSGDTQYF. As DNA, the CDR3 is TGCAGTGCCTTGTCCGGAGATACGCAGTATTTT.

Here the CDR3 DNA reads TGTGCCACCAGCAGAGATCGGGGAGCACCCCTCCACTTT. This codes for CATSRDRGAPLHF. The chain combines TRBV15 with TRBJ1-6; D is ambiguous. Trimming left V 0 bases short and J 11 bases short, with 8 bases between. From germline, CDR1 is LNHNV and CDR2 YYDKDF (reference sequence). The CDR3 has 13 amino acids.

This clone was observed a single time. V and J are TRBV6-6 and TRBJ1-6, with TRBD1 matching over 7 bases. J gave up 2 bases and V 6 bases, and 4 bases lay outside the gene matches. CDR1 is MNHNY and CDR2 is SVGAGI in the germline V gene (reference sequence). The CDR3 is 15 residues long. CDR3 in amino acids: CASSDRDPYNSPLHF. Written as DNA, the CDR3 is TGTGCCAGCAGCGACAGGGACCCCTATAATTCACCCCTCCACTTT.

The chain employs TRBV18 and TRBJ2-7, with D possibly TRBD2 on 5 matching bases. Germline V gives CDR1 KGHSH, CDR2 LQKENI. Trimming removed 9 bases from V and 2 bases from J, with 17 bases in between. CDR3 length: 14 residues. CDR3 DNA: TGTGCCAGTACACGGGATAAGGGCCCCTACGAGCAGTACTTC. Translated, it gives CASTRDKGPYEQYF. Together with reference TRBV18 and TRBJ2-7, the CDR3 gives the full variable domain: NAGVMQNPRHLVRRRGQEARLRCSPMKGHSHVYWYRQLPEEGLKFMVYLQKENIIDESGMPKERFSAEFPKEGPSILRIQQVVRGDSAAYFCASTRDKGPYEQYFGPGTRLTVT.

The V call is TRBV10-3, the J call TRBJ2-1; possible D gene TRBD1, 6 bases. Germline V lookup: CDR1 ENHRY, CDR2 SYGVKD. The CDR3 is made up of 15 amino acids. Between the trimmed V and J ends, which lost 3 bases and 9 bases, there was a span of 18 bases. CDR3 DNA: TGTGCCATCAGTGATTTGGGGGCACTCAGCGGTGAGCAGTTCTTC. It translates to CAISDLGALSGEQFF.

This chain uses TRBV11-2 with TRBJ1-2; no definite D call. Looked up from germline, CDR1 is SGHAT and CDR2 is FQNNGV. V was pared by 1 base and J by 1 base, with 4 bases between. The CDR3 totals 13 residues. The CDR3 loop is CASSLVHNYGYTF. The CDR3 region has the DNA TGTGCCAGCAGCTTAGTACATAACTATGGCTACACCTTC.

The CDR3 sequence: CASSIIKGVTRGNQPQHF. In nucleotides, the CDR3 is TGTGCCAGTAGTATTATCAAGGGGGTGACAAGGGGGAATCAGCCCCAGCATTTT. The chain carries TRBV19 and TRBJ1-5; a weak D match, TRBD1 (6 bases). In germline, CDR1 is LNHDA, CDR2 SQIVND (reference sequence). Trimming removed 3 bases at V and 4 bases at J, with 22 bases between. The CDR3 totals 18 residues.

This clone has just a few counts. The V gene is TRBV9, the J gene TRBJ1-1; D possibly corresponds to TRBD1 (6 bases). Looked up from germline, CDR1 is SGDLS and CDR2 is YYNGEE. This CDR3 comprises 15 residues. V gave up 2 bases and J gave up 0 bases, with 11 bases separating them. The CDR3 region has the DNA TGTGCCAGCAGCGTCAGGGGAGGTGTGAACACTGAAGCTTTCTTT. Its translation is CASSVRGGVNTEAFF.

This chain's CDR3 is CASKYAAGNQETQYF. The CDR3 nucleotides are TGTGCCAGCAAATACGCGGCGGGGAACCAAGAGACCCAGTACTTC. J is TRBJ2-5 and V is TRBV2, with TRBD2 as a possible D gene (6 bases). Germline loops: CDR1 SNHLY, CDR2 FYNNEI. Trimming left V 7 bases short and J 0 bases short, with 15 bases between. This CDR3 has 15 amino acids.

The chain uses TRBV5-4 and TRBJ2-3; 8 bases fit TRBD2. Unmatched junction bases numbered 7, after V lost 4 bases and J lost 0 bases. This CDR3 contains 16 residues. Germline V gene lookup returns CDR1 SGHNT and CDR2 YYREEE (reference sequence). This CDR3 is CASSPRGGTSTDTQYF. Here the CDR3 DNA reads TGTGCCAGCAGCCCACGGGGGGGAACTAGCACAGATACGCAGTATTTT.

The CDR3 here is CASSISDGHNNSPLHF. For the CDR3, the DNA is TGTGCCAGTAGTATCTCCGACGGTCATAATAATTCACCCCTCCACTTT. The gene calls are TRBV19 and TRBJ1-6; D ambiguous. From germline, CDR1 is LNHDA and CDR2 SQIVND (reference sequence). V was cut by 3 bases and J by 5 bases, with 14 bases left in between. The CDR3 is made up of 16 amino acids.

This rearrangement joins TRBV6-5 to TRBJ1-2; D gene uncertain. Germline V lookup: CDR1 MNHEY, CDR2 SVGAGI. CDR3 length equals 13 residues. Trimming removed 6 bases from V and 2 bases from J, with 10 bases in between. CDR3 region: CASSLSDNYGYTF. In nucleotides, the CDR3 is TGTGCCAGCAGCTTATCCGACAACTATGGCTACACCTTC.

J is TRBJ2-1 and V is TRBV7-2; D call uncertain. The germline CDR1 and CDR2 sequences are SGHTA and FQGNSA. The V gene lost 4 bases and the J gene lost 3 bases, with 7 bases spanning the gap. CDR3 length: 13 residues. DNA of the CDR3: TGTGCCAGCAGCTCGAAGGGCTACAATGAGCAGTTCTTC. This translates into CASSSKGYNEQFF.